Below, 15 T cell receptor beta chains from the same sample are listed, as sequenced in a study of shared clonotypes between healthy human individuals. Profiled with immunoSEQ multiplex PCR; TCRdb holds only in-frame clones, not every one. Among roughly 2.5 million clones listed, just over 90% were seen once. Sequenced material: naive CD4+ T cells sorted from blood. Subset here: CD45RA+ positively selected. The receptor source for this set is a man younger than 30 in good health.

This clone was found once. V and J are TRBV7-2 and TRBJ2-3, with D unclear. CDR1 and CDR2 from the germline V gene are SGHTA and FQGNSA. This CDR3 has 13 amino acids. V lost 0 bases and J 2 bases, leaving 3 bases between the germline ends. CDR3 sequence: CASSLAVTDTQYF. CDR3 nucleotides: TGTGCCAGCAGCTTAGCGGTCACAGATACGCAGTATTTT.

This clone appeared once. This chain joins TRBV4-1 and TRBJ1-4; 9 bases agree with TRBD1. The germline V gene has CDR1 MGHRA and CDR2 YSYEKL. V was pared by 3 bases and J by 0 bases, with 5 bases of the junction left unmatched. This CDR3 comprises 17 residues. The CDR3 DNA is TGCGCCAGCAGCCACCTCGACAGGGGGACAACTAATGAAAAACTGTTTTTT. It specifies CASSHLDRGTTNEKLFF.

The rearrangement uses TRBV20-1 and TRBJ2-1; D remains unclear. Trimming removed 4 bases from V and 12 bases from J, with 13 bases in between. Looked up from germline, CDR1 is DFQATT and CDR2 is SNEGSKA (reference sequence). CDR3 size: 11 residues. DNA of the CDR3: TGCAGTGCTACCTCCAATGAGCGGCAGTTCTTC. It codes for CSATSNERQFF.

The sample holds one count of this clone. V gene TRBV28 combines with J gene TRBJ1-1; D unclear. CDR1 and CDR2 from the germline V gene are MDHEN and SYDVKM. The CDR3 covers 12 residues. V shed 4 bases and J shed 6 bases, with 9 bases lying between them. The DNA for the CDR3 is TGTGCCAGCAGTTCGGGTCGGGCTGAAGCTTTCTTT. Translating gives CASSSGRAEAFF.

CDR3 residues: CASSSSTGYWGNEKLFF. For the CDR3, the DNA is TGTGCCAGTAGTAGCTCGACAGGGTACTGGGGTAATGAAAAACTGTTTTTT. The V call is TRBV19, the J call TRBJ1-4; 7 bases agree with TRBD1. The ends lost 4 bases at V and 4 bases at J; junction bases unmatched: 12. Germline assignment: CDR1 LNHDA and CDR2 SQIVND (reference sequence). CDR3 length: 17 amino acids.

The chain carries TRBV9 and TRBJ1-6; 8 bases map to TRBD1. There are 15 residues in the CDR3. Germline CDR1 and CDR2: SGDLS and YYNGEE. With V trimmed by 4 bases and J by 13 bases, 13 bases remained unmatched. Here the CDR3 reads CASSPSGQGAGPLHF. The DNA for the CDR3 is TGTGCCAGCAGCCCCTCCGGACAGGGCGCTGGGCCCCTCCACTTT.

The chain's CDR3 is CASSLVPALYGYTF. CDR3 bases: TGTGCCAGCAGCTTGGTACCGGCCCTATATGGCTACACCTTC. This chain joins TRBV5-4 and TRBJ1-2; D remains ambiguous. V gave up 0 bases and J gave up 5 bases, with 11 bases separating them. The CDR3 consists of 14 residues. The germline CDR1 and CDR2 sequences are SGHNT and YYREEE (reference sequence).

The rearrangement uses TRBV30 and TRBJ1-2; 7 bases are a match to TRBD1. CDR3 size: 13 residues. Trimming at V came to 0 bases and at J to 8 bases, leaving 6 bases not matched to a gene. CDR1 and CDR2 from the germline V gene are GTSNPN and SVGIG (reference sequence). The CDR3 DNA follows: TGTGCCTGGAGTGTACGGGAGGGGGCAGGCTACACCTTC. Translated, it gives CAWSVREGAGYTF.

The CDR3 DNA reads TGTGCCAGCAGCTCCCAAGGGGGGTACGAAAAACTGTTTTTT. Residues: CASSSQGGYEKLFF. The chain joins TRBV7-2 to TRBJ1-4; the D gene is possibly TRBD1 (6 bases). The germline V gene has CDR1 SGHTA and CDR2 FQGNSA. There are 14 residues in the CDR3. V lost 4 bases, J lost 8 bases, and 14 bases lay in between.

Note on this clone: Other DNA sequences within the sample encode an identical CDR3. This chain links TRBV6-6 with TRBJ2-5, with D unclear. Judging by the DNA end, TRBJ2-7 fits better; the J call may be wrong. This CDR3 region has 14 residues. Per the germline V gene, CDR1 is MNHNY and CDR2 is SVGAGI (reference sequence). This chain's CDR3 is CASSYSRGSYEQYF. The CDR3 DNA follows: TGTGCCAGCAGTTACTCCCGTGGGTCCTACGAGCAGTACTTC.

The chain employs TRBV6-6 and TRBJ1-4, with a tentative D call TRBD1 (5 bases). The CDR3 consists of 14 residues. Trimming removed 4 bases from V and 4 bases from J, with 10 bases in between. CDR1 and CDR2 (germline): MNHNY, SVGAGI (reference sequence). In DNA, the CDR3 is TGTGCCAGCAGTTCTGGGGCAGTTAATGAAAAACTGTTTTTT. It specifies CASSSGAVNEKLFF.

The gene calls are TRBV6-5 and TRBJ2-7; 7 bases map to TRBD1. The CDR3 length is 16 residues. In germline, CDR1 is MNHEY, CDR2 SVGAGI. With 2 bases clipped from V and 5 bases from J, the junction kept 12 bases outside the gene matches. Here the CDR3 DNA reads TGTGCCAGCAGTTACAATAAACAGGGGAATCTGGACGAGCAGTACTTC. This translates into CASSYNKQGNLDEQYF.

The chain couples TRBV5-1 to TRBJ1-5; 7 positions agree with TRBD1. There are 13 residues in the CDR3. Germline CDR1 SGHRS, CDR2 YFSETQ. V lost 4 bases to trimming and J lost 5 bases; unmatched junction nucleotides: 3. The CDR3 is CASSTRGDQPQHF. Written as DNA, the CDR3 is TGCGCCAGCAGCACCAGGGGGGATCAGCCCCAGCATTTT. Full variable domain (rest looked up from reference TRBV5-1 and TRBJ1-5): KAGVTQTPRYLIKTRGQQVTLSCSPISGHRSVSWYQQTPGQGLQFLFEYFSETQRNKGNFPGRFSGRQFSNSRSEMNVSTLELGDSALYLCASSTRGDQPQHFGDGTRLSIL.

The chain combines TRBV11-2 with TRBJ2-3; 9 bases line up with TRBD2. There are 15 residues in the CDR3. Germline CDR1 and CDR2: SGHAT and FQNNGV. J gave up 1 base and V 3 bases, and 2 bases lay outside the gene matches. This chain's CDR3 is CASSFIAGGTDTQYF. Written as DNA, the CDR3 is TGTGCCAGCAGCTTCATAGCGGGAGGCACAGATACGCAGTATTTT.

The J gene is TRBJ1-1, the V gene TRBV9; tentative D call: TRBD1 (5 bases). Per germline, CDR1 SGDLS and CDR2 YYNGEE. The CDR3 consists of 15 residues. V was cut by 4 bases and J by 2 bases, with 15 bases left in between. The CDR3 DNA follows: TGTGCCAGCAGCACCAAACCGACAGTAAACACTGAAGCTTTCTTT. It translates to CASSTKPTVNTEAFF. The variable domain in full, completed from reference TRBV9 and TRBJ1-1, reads DSGVTQTPKHLITATGQRVTLRCSPRSGDLSVYWYQQSLDQGLQFLIQYYNGEERAKGNILERFSAQQFPDLHSELNLSSLELGDSALYFCASSTKPTVNTEAFFGQGTRLTVV.